The 27 T cell receptor beta chains presented below share a single source sample, sequenced in a study of blood T cell repertoires in COVID-19. The repertoire was sequenced with immunoSEQ multiplex PCR; TCRdb's copy has only in-frame clones and lacks some. The sample contains around 250,000 clones, less than 90% of which appear only once. Sequencing used peripheral blood. These receptors originate from a man aged 60-69 years with acute or convalescent COVID-19.

The J gene is TRBJ1-3, the V gene TRBV5-1; 10 nucleotides align to TRBD1. J lost 4 bases, V lost 5 bases, and 6 bases had no gene match. Germline lookup yields CDR1 SGHRS and CDR2 YFSETQ. The CDR3 length is 15 residues. The CDR3 DNA reads TGCGCCAGCAGGGCCGGGACAGGGGAAGGAAACACCATATATTTT. Its protein product is CASRAGTGEGNTIYF.

This clone turned up a few times. The junction departs from germline at one end; a sequencing error may be responsible. Written as DNA, the CDR3 is TGCGCCAGCAGCGAAGAGGGGCCAGGGCGGGACACAGATACGCAGTATTTT. Its protein product is CASSEEGPGRDTDTQYF. The J gene is TRBJ2-3, the V gene TRBV4-3; the D gene is possibly TRBD2 (6 bases). The CDR3 loop spans 17 amino acids. CDR1 and CDR2 (germline): LGHNA, YSLEER.

This clone was counted a single time. This chain connects TRBV9 to TRBJ2-5; D might be TRBD1 (6 bases). From germline, CDR1 is SGDLS and CDR2 YYNGEE. Trimming shortened V by 4 bases and J by 0 bases, and 19 bases separated the two germline ends. The CDR3 extends over 17 amino acids. The CDR3 sequence is CASSPTWDIRYQETQYF. DNA of the CDR3: TGTGCCAGCAGCCCAACGTGGGACATTAGGTACCAAGAGACCCAGTACTTC.

CDR3 loop: CASSLSLDRKEAFF. The CDR3 nucleotides are TGTGCCAGCAGCTTAAGTCTAGACAGGAAAGAAGCTTTCTTT. This chain connects TRBV11-2 to TRBJ1-1, with a possible D match to TRBD1 (6 bases). Germline V gene lookup returns CDR1 SGHAT and CDR2 FQNNGV. CDR3 length equals 14 residues. V lost 2 bases and J lost 8, with 15 bases in between.

Of note for this clone: The sample holds other DNA sequences that translate to the same CDR3. The gene calls are TRBV7-3 and TRBJ1-3, with TRBD1 as a possible D gene (6 bases). Trimming left V 2 bases short and J 4 bases short, with 6 bases between. Germline V CDR1 and CDR2: SGHTA, FQGTGA. This CDR3 comprises 13 residues. The CDR3 here is CASSLGTGNTIYF. As DNA, the CDR3 is TGTGCCAGCAGCTTAGGGACAGGAAACACCATATATTTT.

This rearrangement joins TRBV29-1 to TRBJ1-1; D perhaps matches TRBD1 (6 bases). With 7 bases removed from V and 2 bases from J, the gap between germline ends came to 17 bases. This CDR3 is 14 amino acids long. Per the germline V gene, CDR1 is SQVTM and CDR2 is ANQGSEA. CDR3 in amino acids: CSDGGGGPNTEAFF. The CDR3 bases are TGCAGCGACGGTGGGGGCGGACCCAACACTGAAGCTTTCTTT.

The chain carries TRBV9 and TRBJ2-2, with unresolved D. V lost 4 bases and J lost 4, with 8 bases in between. The CDR3 sequence is 13 residues long. Per germline, CDR1 SGDLS and CDR2 YYNGEE. The CDR3 loop is CASSQLGTGELFF. In DNA, the CDR3 is TGTGCCAGCAGCCAACTTGGCACCGGGGAGCTGTTTTTT.

This clone was seen a single time. The rearrangement links TRBV28 to TRBJ1-1; no clear D. The CDR3 is 14 amino acids. The germline CDR1 and CDR2 sequences are MDHEN and SYDVKM. V was shortened by 6 bases and J by 0 bases, with 11 bases between the two germline ends. CDR3 amino acids: CASRYIQVNTEAFF. CDR3 DNA sequence: TGTGCCAGCAGATATATTCAGGTGAACACTGAAGCTTTCTTT. The entire variable domain, with the rest obtained from reference TRBV28 and TRBJ1-1, is as follows: DVKVTQSSRYLVKRTGEKVFLECVQDMDHENMFWYRQDPGLGLRLIYFSYDVKMKEKGDIPEGYSVSREKKERFSLILESASTNQTSMYLCASRYIQVNTEAFFGQGTRLTVV.

The chain is built from TRBV25-1 and TRBJ1-6, with D unclear. Germline CDR1 reads MGHDK; CDR2 reads SYGVNS. The length of the CDR3 is 14 residues. Trimming took 8 bases from V and 3 from J, leaving 11 bases between them. The CDR3 protein is CASAPPNYNSPLHF. The CDR3 bases are TGTGCCAGCGCCCCCCCTAACTATAATTCACCCCTCCACTTT.

This chain connects TRBV29-1 to TRBJ2-3, with 7 nucleotides matching TRBD1. The CDR3 is 15 residues long. Germline V gene sequence: CDR1 SQVTM, CDR2 ANQGSEA. The junction had 12 bases not matched to a gene; V was cut back by 5 bases and J by 4 bases. The CDR3 here is CSVSIDRDVPDTQYF. The CDR3 nucleotides read TGCAGCGTTTCGATTGACAGGGATGTACCAGATACGCAGTATTTT.

This chain connects TRBV9 to TRBJ1-5; weak D call: TRBD1 (6 bases). Trimming shortened V by 3 bases and J by 1 base, and 11 bases separated the two germline ends. Germline CDR1 SGDLS, CDR2 YYNGEE. This CDR3 is built from 15 residues. The DNA of the CDR3 is TGTGCCAGCAGCGCCCAAGGACAGAGCAATCAGCCCCAGCATTTT. Translation: CASSAQGQSNQPQHF.

The chain uses TRBV28 and TRBJ1-5; D may be TRBD1 (5 bases). The CDR3 is 15 amino acids. Trimming cost V 5 bases and J 4 bases, with 15 bases left between them. Germline assignment: CDR1 MDHEN and CDR2 SYDVKM. Here the CDR3 reads CASSPPKGVNQPQHF. In nucleotides, the CDR3 is TGTGCCAGCAGTCCCCCAAAAGGGGTTAATCAGCCCCAGCATTTT.

V is TRBV19 and J is TRBJ1-5; 8 nucleotides line up with TRBD1. The CDR3 length is 17 residues. CDR1 LNHDA and CDR2 SQIVND come from the germline V gene (reference sequence). Trimming took 0 bases from V and 1 from J; bases not matched to a gene: 5. The CDR3 region has the DNA TGTGCCAGTAGTATAGAAACAGGGGGAGGCAGCAATCAGCCCCAGCATTTT. Protein: CASSIETGGGSNQPQHF.

V and J are TRBV5-1 and TRBJ2-3; TRBD1 matches at 11 bases. Germline trimming cut 4 bases from V and 4 bases from J; bases unmatched to any gene: 5. Germline V gene sequence: CDR1 SGHRS, CDR2 YFSETQ. This CDR3 has 15 amino acids. DNA of the CDR3: TGCGCCAGCAGCCGGGAGGGACAGGGGGCAGATACGCAGTATTTT. Translation: CASSREGQGADTQYF.

V and J are TRBV10-3 and TRBJ2-1, with 13 bases lining up with TRBD2. Unmatched junction bases numbered 6, after V lost 11 bases and J lost 8 bases. The CDR3 is 13 residues long. CDR1 and CDR2 (germline): ENHRY, SYGVKD. The CDR3 is CAVGLAGEHEQFF. The CDR3 DNA reads as TGTGCCGTCGGACTAGCGGGAGAACATGAGCAGTTCTTC.

The chain links TRBV28 to TRBJ2-7; D may be TRBD1 (6 bases). CDR3 size: 15 residues. Germline-derived CDR1 and CDR2 are MDHEN and SYDVKM. V was shortened by 4 bases and J by 2 bases, with 15 bases between the two germline ends. CDR3 coding DNA: TGTGCCAGCAGTTCCTATCGACAGGCAGCCTACGAGCAGTACTTC. Translating gives CASSSYRQAAYEQYF.

The chain couples TRBV5-1 to TRBJ1-6; 9 positions match TRBD1. CDR1 and CDR2 from the germline V gene are SGHRS and YFSETQ. The CDR3 contains 19 residues. With 3 bases clipped from V and 5 bases from J, the junction kept 15 bases outside the gene matches. As DNA, the CDR3 is TGCGCCAGCAGCTCGGTCCCGGGACAGGGATCCCTAAATAATTCACCCCTCCACTTT. This translates into CASSSVPGQGSLNNSPLHF.

V and J are TRBV6-5 and TRBJ1-2, with TRBD1 matching 7 bases. V gave up 5 bases and J gave up 3 bases; unmatched junction bases: 6. The CDR3 consists of 14 residues. Germline V gives CDR1 MNHEY, CDR2 SVGAGI. The CDR3 spells CASSPGQDYYGYTF. CDR3 DNA: TGTGCCAGCAGTCCAGGACAGGACTACTATGGCTACACCTTC.

The chain couples TRBV3-1 (or the pseudogene TRBV3-2) to TRBJ2-1; 11 bases are shared with TRBD2. The length of the CDR3 is 13 residues. Germline V gene data show CDR1 as LGHDT and CDR2 as YNNKEL (reference sequence). The junction had 0 bases not matched to a gene; V was cut back by 3 bases and J by 8 bases. In nucleotides, the CDR3 is TGTGCCAGCAGCCATAGCGGGAGGGATGAGCAGTTCTTC. Translated, it gives CASSHSGRDEQFF.

This chain connects TRBV6-2 or TRBV6-3 to TRBJ2-5; 14 bases are shared with TRBD2. In germline, CDR1 is MNHEY, CDR2 SVGEGT. The CDR3 is 16 amino acids. The trim removed 5 bases at V and 4 bases at J, leaving 6 bases unmatched. CDR3 sequence: CASSRGLAGAGETQYF. DNA for the CDR3: TGTGCCAGCAGTCGGGGACTAGCGGGAGCGGGAGAGACCCAGTACTTC.

Here the CDR3 DNA reads TGTGCCAGCAGCTTATTAGTGGAGCGGGAGATATTAGGGGGTTCCCAAGAGACCCAGTACTTC. Translated, it gives CASSLLVEREILGGSQETQYF. This rearrangement joins TRBV7-8 to TRBJ2-5; 8 bases map to TRBD2. The CDR3 sequence is 21 residues long. The germline V gene has CDR1 SGHVS and CDR2 FQNEAQ. The V segment lost 2 bases and the J segment 1 base; nucleotides outside the gene matches: 21.

J is TRBJ2-5 and V is TRBV30; TRBD2 agrees at 13 bases. The CDR3 loop spans 16 amino acids. V lost 2 bases to trimming and J lost 1 base; unmatched junction nucleotides: 4. Germline V gene sequence: CDR1 GTSNPN, CDR2 SVGIG (reference sequence). This CDR3 reads CAWSPTSGRRQETQYF. Written as DNA, the CDR3 is TGTGCCTGGAGTCCGACTAGCGGGAGGCGCCAAGAGACCCAGTACTTC. Filled out from reference TRBV30 and TRBJ2-5, the complete variable domain reads SQTIHQWPATLVQPVGSPLSLECTVEGTSNPNLYWYRQAAGRGLQLLFYSVGIGQISSEVPQNLSASRPQDRQFILSSKKLLLSDSGFYLCAWSPTSGRRQETQYFGPGTRLLVL.

Turning to this clone: One junction end does not reproduce the germline sequence, and a read error may be involved. The rearrangement links TRBV7-7 to TRBJ2-7, with a weak D call TRBD1 (6 bases). Looked up from germline, CDR1 is SSHAT and CDR2 is FNYEAQ (reference sequence). This CDR3 comprises 13 residues. DNA for the CDR3: TGTGCTAGCAGCCCCCAGGACAGCTACGAGCAGTACTTC. It encodes CASSPQDSYEQYF.

The chain is built from TRBV7-9 and TRBJ2-5, with D possibly being TRBD2 (5 bases). The V and J ends lost 8 bases and 4 bases respectively, with 11 bases between them. Germline CDR1 and CDR2: SEHNR and FQNEAQ (reference sequence). The CDR3 loop spans 12 amino acids. CDR3 sequence: CASGAGGETQYF. The CDR3 DNA is TGTGCCAGCGGCGCGGGTGGAGAGACCCAGTACTTC. The variable domain in full, with the rest retrieved from reference TRBV7-9 and TRBJ2-5, is DTGVSQNPRHKITKRGQNVTFRCDPISEHNRLYWYRQTLGQGPEFLTYFQNEAQLEKSRLLSDRFSAERPKGSFSTLEIQRTEQGDSAMYLCASGAGGETQYFGPGTRLLVL.

The CDR3 region has the DNA TGTGCCAGCAGTTCCCTGACAGGGGTGAGAGGCTACACCTTC. Translation: CASSSLTGVRGYTF. The rearrangement joins TRBV28 to TRBJ1-2; 8 bases line up with TRBD1. The junction had 9 bases not matched to a gene; V was cut back by 4 bases and J by 8 bases. Germline loops: CDR1 MDHEN, CDR2 SYDVKM. This CDR3 comprises 14 residues.

V gene TRBV27 combines with J gene TRBJ1-5; D is uncertain. There are 17 residues in the CDR3. V was pared by 5 bases and J by 7 bases, with 24 bases between. Germline V CDR1 and CDR2: MNHEY, SMNVEV (reference sequence). The DNA for the CDR3 is TGTGCCAGCAGTCCCTCGGACTATAAACAAGGAGACCAGCCCCAGCATTTT. It codes for CASSPSDYKQGDQPQHF.

The chain joins TRBV19 to TRBJ2-2; a possible D gene is TRBD1 (5 bases). CDR1 is LNHDA and CDR2 is SQIVND in the germline V gene (reference sequence). Between the trimmed V and J ends, which lost 7 bases and 3 bases, there was a span of 18 bases. The CDR3 loop spans 16 amino acids. CDR3 DNA: TGTGCCAGTAACGTATTCCAGGGTCGGGACACCGGGGAGCTGTTTTTT. It is translated as CASNVFQGRDTGELFF.